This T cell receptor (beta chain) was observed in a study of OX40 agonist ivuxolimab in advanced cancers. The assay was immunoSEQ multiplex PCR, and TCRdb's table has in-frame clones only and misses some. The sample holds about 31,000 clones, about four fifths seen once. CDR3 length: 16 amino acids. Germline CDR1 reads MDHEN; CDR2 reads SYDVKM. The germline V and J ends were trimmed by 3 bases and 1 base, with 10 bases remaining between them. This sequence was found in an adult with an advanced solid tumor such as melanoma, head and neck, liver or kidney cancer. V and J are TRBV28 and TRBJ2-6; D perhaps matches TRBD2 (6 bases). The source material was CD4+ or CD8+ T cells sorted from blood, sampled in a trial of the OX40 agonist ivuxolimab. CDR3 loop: CASSFGGGSGANVLTF. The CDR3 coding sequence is TGTGCCAGCAGTTTCGGTGGAGGGTCTGGGGCCAACGTCCTGACTTTC.